This T cell receptor beta chain was documented in a study of cytomegalovirus exposure and HLA in healthy donors (TCRdb year 2017). Background for the entire study: An earlier analysis of some 550 of the donors reported about 250 Gb of sequence data and around 120 million unique TCR beta sequences from 150 million to 200 million T cells. An early release that covered around 590 HLA-typed donors contained approximately 300 gigabases of sequencing data and 65 million to 100 million unique TCR sequences. Of the approximately 400 genotyped donors, 65% to 90% fell in the genetic ancestry cluster associated with self-reported Caucasian donors. The study aimed to test whether cataloging public T cell receptors could reveal signatures of past pathogen exposure. The T cell repertoires of 666 subjects were profiled by immunosequencing and related to cytomegalovirus serostatus. Besides the first cohort of 666 subjects, a separate validation cohort made up of about 120 different subjects was used. To predict cytomegalovirus infection status, the study brought together high-throughput TCR immunosequencing, statistical association of individual TCRs with disease status, and machine learning. In a later analysis, previously published TCR beta repertoires from several hundred donors were re-analyzed and high-resolution HLA genotyping was added so that TCR occurrence patterns could be studied. In the later analysis, no new phenotypic data were used to find candidate immune exposures; instead, reliance was placed on TCR beta sequences and their occurrence across donors. An earlier analysis of a few hundred of the donors applied high-throughput TCR beta sequencing to assess whether each TCR beta V gene segment acted as functional or pseudogenic. Donor age, sex, ethnicity and CMV serostatus were collected together with the repertoire data. In a later genetic analysis, genome-wide SNP genotypes for 398 of the 666 donors were used, and that subset was treated as a discovery cohort. Every discovery cohort repertoire had been produced on one sequencing platform. Both class I and class II loci were covered by HLA typing, at four-digit resolution. The number of donors typed differed by locus, with roughly 620-630 for A, B, C, DRB1 and DQB1, around 520 for DQA1, approximately 570 for DPA1, and approximately 470 for DPB1. Roughly five DR-DQ haplotypes were handled as single units for association and clustering because linkage in the cohort was strong. Across approximately 400 genotyped donors of the cohort, an average of 235,054 unique TCR beta nucleotide sequences per donor were sequenced, and roughly 20% of those sequences were non-productive. Here is what the overall study found, with its caveats: The cohort was sequenced for TCR beta chains only, and without alpha or paired-chain data the features that could be detected were limited. CMV serostatus was the only immune exposure information available for the cohort. A later analysis reported that several top co-occurrence clusters appeared linked to parvovirus B19, influenza, CMV and Epstein-Barr virus. An association between a missense DCLRE1C variant and V-gene and J-gene trimming of TCR beta chains was found in a later genetic analysis and replicated in an independent cohort. In the study, some 160 TCR beta chains were listed as associated with cytomegalovirus. The earlier analysis of about 600 of the donors excluded fewer than 20 rarely observed V segments, including chromosome 9 orphons, because counts were too low. Assigning TCR associations to individual alleles was difficult when HLA alleles, especially DR and DQ, strongly co-occurred. A cluster of highly shared sequence variants was judged likely to be a technical artifact of the sequencing pipeline. While some public TCRs were present in many individuals, most TCR sequences turned up only very rarely across donors. Most CMV-associated TCR beta chains appeared to be HLA-restricted in a later analysis, and the HLA associations seemed to be driven largely by CMV exposure. Some IMGT-functional V segments, including TRBV6-2 and TRBV6-3, could not be told apart with the 87-base-pair reads, so those segments were excluded. A further reported finding was that TCR beta sequences accurately predicted the HLA-A and HLA-B alleles for most subjects in the first cohort. A few of the identified cytomegalovirus-associated TCR beta chains were confirmed in vitro to be specific for cytomegalovirus antigens. HLA typing was unavailable for some donors at each locus, so association tests used only the typed subset. In both the original and validation cohorts, the classifier was reported to diagnose cytomegalovirus status with high specificity and sensitivity. In a later analysis, HLA-associated TCR beta chains were found to be more clonally expanded and to have lower generation probabilities than equally common non-associated chains. The authors suggested that the approach could potentially be extended to other disease states and immunological phenotypes. An earlier analysis of some 590 of the donors showed that most TCR beta V segments appeared in productive rearrangements either about 87% or about 30% of the time, which broadly matched IMGT annotations. A later analysis found that TCR association rates varied across HLA loci, with DRB1 alleles showing the most associated TCRs and HLA-C alleles the fewest. Compared with the approximately 670-donor mean, donors in an Asian-associated ancestry cluster had fewer N-insertions in productive TCRs, according to a later genetic analysis. Specific HLA alleles were associated with around 18,000 TCR beta sequences at a false discovery rate of 0.05 in a later analysis. Linkage disequilibrium might explain the correlated functional status among segregating V segments, but an unknown experimental factor could not be ruled out. The presence/absence analyses assumed that sequencing depth was roughly uniform across donors, and that assumption may not be true.

The library relied on the immunoSEQ multiplex PCR assay. A mixture of 60 forward primers for TCR Vbeta segments and 13 reverse primers for TCR Jbeta segments was used in the multiplex PCR. The CDR3 region of rearranged TCR beta genes was amplified from genomic DNA with a multiplex PCR assay. On the Illumina HiSeq System, the amplified TCR beta libraries were sequenced as 87-base-pair reads. Per the original workflow: A later analysis tallied around 80 million unique TCR beta chains across the 600 to 700 repertoires, and about 10 million of those chains were shared by two or more donors. Raw reads were error-corrected and collapsed into unique sequences by a nearest-neighbor algorithm in which closely related sequences were merged to remove PCR and sequencing errors. Alignment of CDR3 sequences to IMGT reference sequences was used to assign V, D and J gene segments. For a sequence to be retained, at least a six-nucleotide match to both a V gene segment and a J gene segment was required. A rearrangement was called productive if the CDR3 had no stop codons and remained in frame with V and J, and every other rearrangement was called non-productive. CDR3 was defined by IMGT convention, running from the second conserved V-encoded cysteine to the conserved J-encoded phenylalanine. The earlier analysis of some 550 of the donors excluded any sequence lacking an unambiguous match to a single V gene segment. An earlier analysis of several hundred of the donors called V segments functional above 56.7% productive rearrangements and segregating when the between-donor standard deviation exceeded 5%. A statistical classification framework was built to diagnose cytomegalovirus status from the catalog of TCR beta chain sequences. In a later analysis, TCR nucleotide sequences were compared against IMGT/GENE-DB human TR gene sequences so that V and J genes could be assigned. In a later analysis, CDR3 sequences and most-parsimonious VDJ recombination scenarios were assigned using the TCRdist pipeline. In a later analysis, each TCR beta chain was defined by its CDR3 amino acid sequence together with its V-gene family, and reads lacking a unique V-gene family were excluded. A later analysis removed 592 highly shared, low-generation-probability nucleotide sequences to deal with suspected cross-contamination and a sequencing artifact. In a later analysis, a clonal expansion index was calculated for each public chain from normalized within-repertoire ranks of inferred template counts. A later analysis computed generation probabilities with a VDJ recombination model fitted to out-of-frame rearrangements, and checked the results against IGoR. Hypergeometric tests were used in a later analysis to score TCR-TCR, TCR-HLA and TCR-CMV co-occurrence, with a repertoire-size bias correction applied to the TCR pairs. To estimate false discovery rates, a later analysis permuted the HLA or CMV assignments 20 times. In a later analysis, co-occurring TCRs were grouped with DBSCAN, and TCRdist sequence similarity was added when clustering was performed within HLA-allele-positive subsets. Repertoires with fewer than 30,000 or more than 120,000 public chains, plus five repertoires with anomalous nucleotide sharing, were excluded from co-occurrence clustering. Held by TCRdb, this immuneACCESS table contains in-frame sequences only and omits some clones. Under half of the omission traces to an unresolved V gene where checked; the cause of the rest is unknown. The V and J calls and the clone size are those of that table, but D and trimming were determined from the DNA. For this sample there are roughly 130,000 clones; about 80% appear just once. The ten top clones hold roughly 2% of the sample.

Taken from the germline V gene (reference sequence), the CDR1 and CDR2 loops are MNHNY and SVGAGI. The junction shows trimming of 5 bases on V and 2 bases on J, and the gene matches do not reach 4 bases of it. Measured from the cysteine to the phenylalanine, the CDR3 is 15 residues long. CDR3 DNA only is kept here, 45 bases in frame from base 1. On this clone: Its antigen target is currently unknown. The sample holds no much larger clone one base away, and base qualities are not on file.

In total, fewer than 750 healthy bone marrow donors made up the cohort. At the time of sampling, every cohort member was nominally healthy, though immune exposures that went unrecorded were likely present. The donor tested CMV seronegative, placing the donor among the roughly 400 seronegative members of the cohort. A peripheral blood sample was collected from each donor, and TCR beta sequencing was performed on peripheral blood mononuclear cells. The Qiagen DNeasy Blood Extraction Kit was used to extract genomic DNA from the blood cell samples. The sample was PBMCs. Recombination joined TRBV6-6 with TRBJ1-3; 9 bases in the junction line up with TRBD1. The source of this sequence is a man between 18 and 35 years old in good health and CMV-seronegative. The nucleotides are TGTGCCAGCAGTAAGGACAGGGGAACTGGAAACACCATATATTTT. Translated, this is CASSKDRGTGNTIYF.